The entry that follows covers one T cell receptor (beta chain) sequence. What it binds is not known. V dropped 4 bases and J dropped 5 bases, with 6 bases sitting between them. The germline V gene has CDR1 SGHRS and CDR2 YFSETQ. CDR3 size: 11 residues. This specimen comes from a study of T-cell reconstitution after alpha-beta-depleted transplantation in children. Overall study findings and caveats: Newly produced T cells mostly provided counts and TCRbeta diversity after one year, as hyperexpanded clones declined. Alpha-beta T cells about two months after transplant reportedly derived from several hundred expanded graft clones.

Molecular barcoding with unique molecular identifiers was used for the TCRbeta library. From the PCR reads, TCRdb called clonotypes with MiXCR, one entry per CDR3 protein. The top ten clones hold just under 7.5% of a sample with about 300,000 distinct CDR3 sequences, roughly 9.1% of them seen once. This TCR was sampled from a boy younger than two with acute myeloid leukemia, due to receive a stem cell transplant. The sequencing here drew on PBMCs, taken before TCRalphabeta/CD19-depleted stem cell transplant. The V call is TRBV5-1, the J call TRBJ2-5; unclear D gene. The CDR3 region is CASSPVETQYF. Written as DNA, the CDR3 is TGCGCCAGCAGCCCCGTCGAGACCCAGTACTTC.